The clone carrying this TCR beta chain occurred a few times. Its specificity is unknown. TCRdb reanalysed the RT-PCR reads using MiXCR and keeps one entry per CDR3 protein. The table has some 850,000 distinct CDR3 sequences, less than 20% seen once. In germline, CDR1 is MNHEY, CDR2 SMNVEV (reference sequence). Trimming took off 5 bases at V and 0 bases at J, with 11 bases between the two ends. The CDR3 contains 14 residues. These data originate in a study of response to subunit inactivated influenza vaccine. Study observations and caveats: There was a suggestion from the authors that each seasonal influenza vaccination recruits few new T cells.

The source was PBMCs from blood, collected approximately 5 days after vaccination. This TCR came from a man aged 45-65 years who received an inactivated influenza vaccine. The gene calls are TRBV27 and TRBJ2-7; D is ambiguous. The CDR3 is CASSPREGSYEQYF. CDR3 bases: TGTGCCAGCAGTCCCCGTGAAGGCTCCTACGAGCAGTACTTC.